The rows below give T cell receptor beta chains drawn from one sample of a study of metastatic and nonmetastatic thyroid tumors. TCRdb re-processed the PCR reads through MiXCR. Of 30,000 to 35,000 clones listed, about 32% were seen once; the top ten hold roughly 16%. Sequenced: tumor tissue. The receptors come from a female donor with papillary thyroid cancer or a benign thyroid nodule (not recorded which). Some clones in this sample may be carry-over from other donors' samples. Both conserved end residues are part of each CDR3. A D gene is named only where the DNA matches it firmly. The size entry is marked missing in some rows and otherwise reads once, few, many or a size class.

CASSQVLGGSYEQYF	TGTGCCAGCAGCCAAGTTCTCGGCGGATCCTACGAGCAGTACTTC	TRBV4-2	TRBJ2-7	few	NA
CASSPVTGLAFF	TGTGCCAGCAGTCCCGTCACAGGGTTAGCTTTCTTT	TRBV28	TRBJ1-1	few	NA
CASSLPSRSGELFF	TGTGCCAGCAGCCTCCCCTCCCGGTCCGGGGAGCTGTTTTTT	TRBV3-1	TRBJ2-2	NA	NA
CASSTDRLTDTQYF	TGCGCCAGCAGCACCGACAGGTTAACAGATACGCAGTATTTT	TRBV5-1	TRBJ2-3	NA	NA
CAIWDTGNTIYF	TGTGCCATCTGGGACACTGGAAACACCATATATTTT	TRBV10-3	TRBJ1-3	NA	NA
CASSLQGWNSPLHF	TGTGCCAGCAGTTTACAGGGGTGGAATTCACCCCTCCACTTT	TRBV28	TRBJ1-6	few	NA
CASSPVASGNQETQYF	TGTGCCAGCTCACCGGTGGCTAGCGGGAACCAAGAGACCCAGTACTTC	TRBV18	TRBJ2-5	NA	TRBD2
CASSLPGYEQYF	TGTGCCAGCAGTTTGCCTGGCTACGAGCAGTACTTC	TRBV28	TRBJ2-7	few	NA
CASSLSGGKSYTF	TGTGCCAGCAGTTTAAGCGGGGGGAAGAGCTACACCTTC	TRBV12-3/TRBV12-4	TRBJ1-2	few	NA
CASSPRTGTNTEAFF	TGTGCCAGCAGTCCTAGGACAGGGACGAACACTGAAGCTTTCTTT	TRBV6-2/TRBV6-3	TRBJ1-1	NA	TRBD1
CASSQGTHFSTDTQYF	TGTGCCAGCAGCCAAGGGACACATTTTAGCACAGATACGCAGTATTTT	TRBV4-2	TRBJ2-3	NA	NA
CASKGTGGLGTDTQYF	TGTGCCAGCAAGGGCACCGGGGGACTAGGCACAGATACGCAGTATTTT	TRBV6-8	TRBJ2-3	few	TRBD2
CASSEDRDLTGELFF	TGCGCCAGCAGCGAGGACAGGGACCTAACCGGGGAGCTGTTTTTT	TRBV5-1	TRBJ2-2	NA	TRBD1
CASSRSGQGYTF	TGTGCCAGCAGTCGTTCAGGGCAAGGCTACACCTTC	TRBV6-1	TRBJ1-2	NA	NA
CASIYDNNEQFF	TGTGCCAGCATTTATGACAACAATGAGCAGTTCTTC	TRBV2	TRBJ2-1	NA	NA
CASRLLAGYTQYF	TGTGCCAGCAGATTATTAGCGGGATATACGCAGTATTTT	TRBV27	TRBJ2-3	NA	TRBD2
CASSSKGQASYEQYF	TGTGCCAGCAGCTCAAAGGGGCAAGCCTCCTACGAGCAGTACTTC	TRBV6-1	TRBJ2-7	few	NA
CASRPGTSGRDEQYF	TGTGCCAGCAGACCCGGGACTAGCGGGAGGGACGAGCAGTACTTC	TRBV6-1	TRBJ2-7	NA	TRBD2
CASSLASSLGGTGELFF	TGTGCCAGCAGCTTAGCCTCTAGCCTCGGCGGCACCGGGGAGCTGTTTTTT	TRBV7-6	TRBJ2-2	NA	NA
CATSDNLYNSPLHF	TGTGCCACCAGTGATAATCTATATAATTCACCCCTCCACTTT	TRBV24-1	TRBJ1-6	many	NA
CASTGGHEQYF	TGTGCCAGCACAGGGGGCCACGAGCAGTACTTC	TRBV2	TRBJ2-7	few	TRBD1
CASRAEGDKQYF	TGTGCCAGCCGTGCGGAAGGAGATAAGCAGTATTTT	TRBV2	TRBJ2-3	few	NA
CASSLVWISGLAGELFF	TGTGCCAGCAGCTTGGTTTGGATTTCAGGGTTGGCCGGGGAGCTGTTTTTT	TRBV11-2	TRBJ2-2	few	NA
CASRRGLGEEQFF	TGTGCCAGTAGAAGGGGACTTGGGGAGGAGCAGTTCTTC	TRBV19	TRBJ2-1	NA	NA
CASKGNTEAFF	TGTGCCAGCAAGGGTAACACTGAAGCTTTCTTT	TRBV6-1	TRBJ1-1	NA	NA
CASSFVGSSYNSPLHF	TGTGCCAGCAGTTTTGTGGGATCCTCCTATAATTCACCCCTCCACTTT	TRBV12-3/TRBV12-4	TRBJ1-6	few	NA
CATSRRQWAYEQYF	TGTGCCACCAGCAGACGACAGTGGGCCTACGAGCAGTACTTC	TRBV15	TRBJ2-7	NA	NA
CASSSALSGYTF	TGTGCCAGCAGCTCCGCTTTATCTGGCTACACCTTC	TRBV7-9	TRBJ1-2	NA	NA
CASSSTSGPSYEQYF	TGTGCCAGCAGCAGTACTAGCGGGCCCTCCTACGAGCAGTACTTC	TRBV7-2	TRBJ2-7	NA	TRBD2
CASSAGQGVDSPLHF	TGTGCCAGCAGCGCCGGACAGGGGGTTGATTCACCCCTCCACTTT	TRBV7-6	TRBJ1-6	NA	TRBD1
CASYRHLYGYTF	TGTGCCAGCTACCGCCACCTCTATGGCTACACCTTC	TRBV28	TRBJ1-2	many	NA
CASSPDRIVGELFF	TGCGCCAGCAGCCCGGACAGGATCGTGGGGGAGCTGTTTTTT	TRBV5-1	TRBJ2-2	NA	TRBD1
CASSQESATNEKLFF	TGCGCCAGCAGCCAAGAGTCGGCGACAAATGAAAAACTGTTTTTT	TRBV4-1	TRBJ1-4	NA	NA
CSARGARVELYGYTF	TGCAGTGCTAGAGGGGCCCGGGTGGAGCTCTATGGCTACACCTTC	TRBV20-1	TRBJ1-2	once	NA
CASSVTLQGLSSYNEQFF	TGTGCCAGCAGCGTAACTCTACAGGGCCTTAGCTCCTACAATGAGCAGTTCTTC	TRBV9	TRBJ2-1	NA	NA
CASSQSRTGDGAEKLFF	TGTGCCAGCAGCCAATCCCGGACAGGAGACGGAGCCGAAAAACTGTTTTTT	TRBV12-3/TRBV12-4	TRBJ1-4	few	TRBD1
CASSSSDPWGGYTF	TGTGCCAGCAGCTCTTCGGACCCTTGGGGTGGCTACACCTTC	TRBV7-9	TRBJ1-2	NA	NA
CASSLAIFFTSYNEQFF	TGTGCCAGCAGCTTAGCCATCTTTTTTACCTCCTACAATGAGCAGTTCTTC	TRBV7-8	TRBJ2-1	few	NA
CSARDSSGIQETQYF	TGCAGTGCTAGAGATTCTAGCGGGATCCAAGAGACCCAGTACTTC	TRBV20-1	TRBJ2-5	few	TRBD2
CASSLNDATEAFF	TGTGCCAGCAGTTTAAACGACGCCACTGAAGCTTTCTTT	TRBV27	TRBJ1-1	few	NA
CSADRLAGGTDTQYF	TGCAGTGCTGACAGACTAGCGGGGGGCACAGATACGCAGTATTTT	TRBV20-1	TRBJ2-3	NA	TRBD2
CSPGGGTDTQYF	TGCAGTCCCGGGGGGGGAACAGATACGCAGTATTTT	TRBV20-1	TRBJ2-3	NA	TRBD2
CASSRQGTGTDTQYF	TGTGCCAGCAGTCGACAGGGGACGGGCACAGATACGCAGTATTTT	TRBV12-3/TRBV12-4	TRBJ2-3	NA	TRBD1
CASSDSPFAARSSYEQYF	TGTGCCAGCAGTGACTCCCCCTTTGCGGCTAGGAGCTCCTACGAGCAGTACTTC	TRBV6-2/TRBV6-3	TRBJ2-7	NA	NA
CASSGTGGSPLDYGYTF	TGTGCCAGCAGTGGGACAGGGGGCTCCCCATTGGACTATGGCTACACCTTC	TRBV6-1	TRBJ1-2	many	TRBD1
CASSGSGAHEQYF	TGTGCCAGTAGTGGGTCAGGGGCCCACGAGCAGTACTTC	TRBV19	TRBJ2-7	few	NA
CASSFRGTGVKSEQFF	TGTGCCAGCAGTTTCCGCGGGACAGGGGTTAAGAGTGAGCAGTTCTTC	TRBV27	TRBJ2-1	few	TRBD1
CASSLAGQLTYEQYF	TGTGCCAGCAGTTTAGCGGGACAGTTAACCTACGAGCAGTACTTC	TRBV28	TRBJ2-7	NA	NA